These 24 T cell receptor beta chains originate from one sample sequenced in a study of molecular identifiers for immune sequencing clone quantification. TCRdb reprocessed the PCR reads via MiXCR and lists one record per CDR3 protein. Of 85,000 to 130,000 distinct CDR3 sequences detected, around 33% appear once; the ten largest clones hold around 4.2%. The sample was naive CD8+ T cells from blood, with Jurkat cell RNA spiked in. Subset meaning: FACS-sorted CD8+CD4-CCR7+CD45RA+ naive T cells. The source is a human donor in good health. Some libraries in this study had Jurkat cell RNA spiked in.

In this sample, this clonotype turned up a few times. V and J are TRBV5-1 and TRBJ2-7, with a tentative D call TRBD1 (6 bases). Per the germline V gene, CDR1 is SGHRS and CDR2 is YFSETQ. The CDR3 has 13 amino acids. V shed 4 bases and J shed 4 bases, with 12 bases lying between them. The CDR3 DNA follows: TGCGCCAGCAGCGAGGGGGAAGGGTACGAGCAGTACTTC. Its translation: CASSEGEGYEQYF.

On this clonotype: This may be a read error, as it is one base from a much larger clone. CDR3 in amino acids: CASSLVRPSTDTQYF. CDR3 coding DNA: TGTGCCAGCAGTCTTGTGAGGCCTAGCACAGATACGCAGTATTTT. V and J are TRBV6-5 and TRBJ2-3; D gene uncertain. The germline V and J ends were trimmed by 5 bases and 0 bases, with 12 bases remaining between them. The CDR3 extends over 15 amino acids. CDR1 and CDR2 (germline): MNHEY, SVGAGI.

The chain has TRBV6-6 and TRBJ1-2; TRBD1 is a possible D gene (6 bases). CDR3 size: 17 residues. Trimming pared 5 bases from V and 10 bases from J, leaving 29 bases between. Germline CDR1 and CDR2: MNHNY and SVGAGI (reference sequence). The CDR3 DNA is TGTGCCAGCAGTGAGTCTTTAGACAGGTCCGGGAACTCCGACTACACCTTC. Residues: CASSESLDRSGNSDYTF.

Many counts were recorded for this clonotype. V gene TRBV4-3 combines with J gene TRBJ1-5; 7 bases are shared with TRBD1. This CDR3 contains 17 residues. J was trimmed by 0 bases and V by 3 bases; bases with no gene match: 8. Germline lookup yields CDR1 LGHNA and CDR2 YSLEER. The CDR3 sequence is CASSQGWTGYSNQPQHF. Written as DNA, the CDR3 is TGCGCCAGCAGCCAGGGATGGACAGGTTATAGCAATCAGCCCCAGCATTTT.

This clonotype has just a few counts. Here the CDR3 DNA reads TGTGCCAGCAGCCAAGAAGTCTCTAGCTTTTACGAGCAGTACTTC. Residues: CASSQEVSSFYEQYF. This sequence joins TRBV4-2 and TRBJ2-7; D is perhaps TRBD2 (5 bases). The length of the CDR3 is 15 residues. Germline V gives CDR1 LGHNA, CDR2 YNFKEQ. V lost 0 bases to trimming and J lost 4 bases, with 13 bases between them.

As to this clonotype: Since a much larger clone is just one base distant, this may be a read error. The chain combines TRBV7-8 with TRBJ2-1; 8 bases align to TRBD1. This CDR3 is built from 15 residues. Germline V gives CDR1 SGHVS, CDR2 FQNEAQ. V shed 5 bases and J 2 bases; nucleotides not matched to a gene: 5. For the CDR3, the DNA is TGTGCCAGCAGCGTAGAGGGACAGGCCTACAATGAGCAGTTCTTC. Its protein is CASSVEGQAYNEQFF.

For this clonotype: A much larger clone sits a single nucleotide away, making a read error possible. The chain uses TRBV7-8 and TRBJ2-3; tentatively, D is TRBD2 (6 bases). This CDR3 contains 18 residues. Germline lookup yields CDR1 SGHVS and CDR2 FQNEAQ. CDR3 nucleotide sequence: TGTGCCAGCAGCCCCACTAGTGGGATCCTCACTAGCACAGATTCGCAGTATTTT. Amino acids: CASSPTSGILTSTDSQYF.

In its sample, this clonotype was seen a few times. CDR3 protein: CASSYVSNQPQHF. The DNA for the CDR3 is TGTGCCAGCAGTTACGTCTCCAATCAGCCCCAGCATTTT. The chain is built from TRBV6-2 or TRBV6-3 and TRBJ1-5; D uncertain. V was pared by 2 bases and J by 3 bases, with 5 bases between. The V gene's germline CDR1 is MNHEY and CDR2 SVGEGT. The length of the CDR3 is 13 residues.

Details on this clonotype: It may be a read error: a sequence one base away is much more abundant. The V and J genes are TRBV18 and TRBJ2-6, with D perhaps being TRBD1 or TRBD2 (6 bases each). There are 14 residues in the CDR3. The V gene's germline CDR1 is KGHSH and CDR2 LQKENI. The CDR3 nucleotides read TGTGCCAGCTCACCCCCAAGGGGGGCCAACGCCCTGACTTTC. Translation gives CASSPPRGANALTF.

This clonotype appeared once. Its ends do not fully match the called genes, so a read error is possible. The rearrangement joins TRBV7-9 to TRBJ2-2; tentative D call: TRBD2 (5 bases). The CDR3 covers 13 residues. Germline lookup yields CDR1 SEHNR and CDR2 FQNEAQ (reference sequence). The CDR3 DNA is TGTGCCAGCGGCGGAGTGAACACCGGGGAGCTGATTTTT. Translating gives CASGGVNTGELIF.

This clonotype came up many times. The chain employs TRBV7-2 and TRBJ2-3, with D perhaps TRBD2 (6 bases). Germline V gene sequence: CDR1 SGHTA, CDR2 FQGNSA. V lost 1 base and J 4 bases, leaving 12 bases between the germline ends. The CDR3 runs to 15 residues. The CDR3 DNA follows: TGTGCCAGCAGCTTAGGGGAGGTTTACTCAGATACGCAGTATTTT. Amino acids: CASSLGEVYSDTQYF.

As for this clonotype: Given a much more abundant clone one base away, this may be a read error. The rearrangement joins TRBV10-3 to TRBJ2-5, with 7 bases lining up with TRBD1. Per the germline V gene, CDR1 is ENHRY and CDR2 is SYGVKD. CDR3 length equals 13 residues. CDR3 DNA sequence: TGTGCCATCAGTAACAGGGGCCAAGAGACCCATTACTTC. Encoded protein: CAISNRGQETHYF.

This chain uses TRBV24-1 with TRBJ2-1; TRBD2 matches at 15 bases. V was pared by 3 bases and J by 7 bases, with 6 bases of the junction left unmatched. The CDR3 sequence is 17 residues long. Germline V gives CDR1 KGHDR, CDR2 SFDVKD. The CDR3 loop is CATSDRGLAGGRNEQFF. For the CDR3, the DNA is TGTGCCACCAGTGATAGAGGACTAGCGGGAGGGAGGAATGAGCAGTTCTTC.

A word on this clonotype: Because it lacks the conserved phenylalanine or tryptophan at the end, this CDR3 is likely a read error. The rearrangement joins TRBV12-3 or TRBV12-4 to TRBJ1-2; no clear D. Deletions cut 5 bases from V and 7 bases from J, with 8 bases between. The CDR3 length is 11 residues. CDR3 DNA sequence: TGTGCCAGCAGTGAAGGGCTTGGCTACACCTCC. Encoded protein: CASSEGLGYTS.

This clonotype has a count of ten or more. The rearrangement joins TRBV28 to TRBJ2-5; no firm D call. Trimming took 6 bases from V and 7 from J, leaving 12 bases between them. The CDR3 is 12 amino acids. Germline CDR1 reads MDHEN; CDR2 reads SYDVKM. The CDR3 DNA reads TGTGCCAGCAGCCGCCTTATAGGGACCCAGTACTTC. It specifies CASSRLIGTQYF.

This clonotype was counted only a few times. At one boundary the junction diverges from the germline segment, which might be a read error. This chain connects TRBV10-3 to TRBJ1-5, with D possibly matching TRBD1 (5 bases). CDR1 and CDR2 from the germline V gene are ENHRY and SYGVKD. The CDR3 length is 15 residues. CDR3 DNA sequence: TGTGCCATCTGTGAGGTGGGGGGTGGGAATCAGCCCCAGCATTTT. Protein product: CAICEVGGGNQPQHF.

This clonotype was detected a few times. The chain carries TRBV6-5 and TRBJ2-7, with no clear D. Looked up from germline, CDR1 is MNHEY and CDR2 is SVGAGI. CDR3 length: 14 residues. Trimming cost V 4 bases and J 1 base, with 11 bases left between them. This CDR3 reads CASSWEVGSYEQYF. In nucleotides, the CDR3 is TGTGCCAGCAGTTGGGAAGTAGGATCCTACGAGCAGTACTTC.

This clonotype was seen ten or more times. This chain uses TRBV28 with TRBJ2-2; perhaps TRBD1 as D (6 bases). V shed 10 bases and J shed 7 bases, with 16 bases lying between them. The CDR3 has 13 amino acids. Germline lookup yields CDR1 MDHEN and CDR2 SYDVKM. CDR3 region: CAIRDILGGELFF. The DNA for the CDR3 is TGTGCCATCCGGGACATTCTTGGCGGGGAGCTGTTTTTT.

Concerning this clonotype: A much larger clonotype is one base distant, so this may be a read error. The rearrangement links TRBV20-1 to TRBJ2-7; 8 bases fit TRBD2. Germline CDR1 DFQATT, CDR2 SNEGSKA (reference sequence). This CDR3 is built from 16 residues. V was clipped by 0 bases and J by 4 bases; unmatched bases: 11. The CDR3 here is CSARDRTGGLIYEQYF. CDR3 nucleotides: TGCAGTGCTAGAGATAGGACGGGAGGGCTTATTTACGAGCAGTACTTC.

This clonotype turned up a few times. This chain joins TRBV6-2 or TRBV6-3 and TRBJ1-5; D gene uncertain. V lost 0 bases to trimming and J lost 1 base, with 10 bases between them. This CDR3 contains 16 residues. Germline V CDR1 and CDR2: MNHEY, SVGEGT. CDR3 nucleotides: TGTGCCAGCAGTTACTCCCGGAACAGCAGCAATCAGCCCCAGCATTTT. As protein: CASSYSRNSSNQPQHF.

This clonotype is a singleton in its sample. A read error may explain this, as a much larger clone is one base away. J is TRBJ2-3 and V is TRBV7-8; 10 bases fit TRBD2. V lost 5 bases, J lost 2 bases, and 16 bases stayed unmatched. CDR3 length: 19 amino acids. Germline V gene sequence: CDR1 SGHVS, CDR2 FQNEAQ. Here the CDR3 reads CASSLRGPAGGSNTDTQYF. CDR3 in DNA: TGTGCCAGCAGCCTCCGTGGTCCAGCGGGAGGGTCGAACACAGATACGCAGTATTTT.

The gene calls are TRBV4-3 and TRBJ2-1, with a weak D call TRBD2 (6 bases). CDR1 is LGHNA and CDR2 is YSLEER in the germline V gene. Trimming took off 0 bases at V and 4 bases at J, with 10 bases between the two ends. The CDR3 extends over 15 amino acids. The CDR3: CASSQDGGRYNEQFF. Here the CDR3 DNA reads TGCGCCAGCAGCCAAGACGGGGGAAGGTACAATGAGCAGTTCTTC.

This clonotype was seen repeatedly, ten times or more. This chain joins TRBV28 and TRBJ2-3, with TRBD2 identical over 9 bases. Germline V CDR1 and CDR2: MDHEN, SYDVKM. The CDR3 is 16 residues long. The ends lost 3 bases at V and 0 bases at J; junction bases unmatched: 4. The CDR3 sequence is CASSFSGLASTDTQYF. The CDR3 nucleotides read TGTGCCAGCAGTTTTTCCGGACTAGCGAGCACAGATACGCAGTATTTT.

This clonotype occurred a few times. The chain has TRBV7-2 and TRBJ2-3; TRBD1 might be the D (6 bases). Germline loops: CDR1 SGHTA, CDR2 FQGNSA. The length of the CDR3 is 16 residues. V was cut by 1 base and J by 2 bases, with 13 bases left in between. The CDR3 DNA reads as TGTGCCAGCAGCTTAGGTCCCCAGGGGAACACAGATACGCAGTATTTT. Its protein is CASSLGPQGNTDTQYF.